This T cell receptor beta chain was identified during a study of blood T cell repertoires in COVID-19. Study summary: Samples taken during acute and convalescent COVID-19 were collected in the United States, Italy and Spain.

This CDR3 is built from 15 residues. V was trimmed by 3 bases and J by 4 bases, leaving 13 bases between them. From germline, CDR1 is SGHAT and CDR2 FQNNGV. Sequenced by immunoSEQ multiplex PCR; TCRdb stores in-frame clones only, minus some. The data contain about 85,000 clones, roughly 89% of them singletons. The receptor comes from a man aged 50 to 59 with acute or convalescent COVID-19. The V call is TRBV11-2, the J call TRBJ1-3; the D is unclear. The sequenced sample was peripheral blood. The CDR3 spells CASSFDDNTGNTIYF. The CDR3, as DNA: TGTGCCAGCAGCTTCGACGACAACACAGGAAACACCATATATTTT.